A single sample is the source of the 31 T cell receptor beta chains below, sequenced in a study of T-cell reconstitution after alpha-beta-depleted transplantation in children. As it was prepared, the TCRbeta library received unique molecular identifiers. TCRdb processed the PCR reads anew with MiXCR; each CDR3 protein has one entry. This table has hundreds of thousands of distinct CDR3 sequences, 8.2% appearing once. Sample: PBMCs, mostly from graft donor cells, taken 180 days after TCRalphabeta/CD19-depleted stem cell transplant. Source of these receptors: a male patient aged 5 to 17 who had a stem cell transplant for acute lymphoblastic leukemia, so the T cells may come from the graft donor.

This clonotype was picked up many times. The chain uses TRBV20-1 and TRBJ1-5; 9 bases align to TRBD1. The germline V gene has CDR1 DFQATT and CDR2 SNEGSKA (reference sequence). V trimming: 3 bases; J trimming: 4 bases; junction bases outside the gene matches: 7. CDR3 length: 15 amino acids. The CDR3 coding sequence is TGCAGTGCTAGGGGGGACAGGGTTGGGAATCAGCCCCAGCATTTT. Translation gives CSARGDRVGNQPQHF.

Worth noting for this clonotype: One junction end does not reproduce the germline sequence, and a read error may be involved. The chain uses TRBV13 and TRBJ2-5; no clear D gene. CDR3 length: 11 residues. Germline V gene sequence: CDR1 PRHDT, CDR2 FYEKMQ (reference sequence). The CDR3 region is CAISFEETQYF. The CDR3 region has the DNA TGTGCCATCAGCTTCGAAGAGACCCAGTACTTC.

Many counts were recorded for this clonotype. The chain has TRBV6-6 and TRBJ1-2; no reliable D call. Trimming left V 5 bases short and J 2 bases short, with 9 bases between. There are 13 residues in the CDR3. Germline V gives CDR1 MNHNY, CDR2 SVGAGI (reference sequence). The CDR3 region is CASSIQVNYGYTF. Here the CDR3 DNA reads TGTGCCAGCAGTATACAAGTAAACTATGGCTACACCTTC.

This clonotype was counted at least ten times. The gene calls are TRBV28 and TRBJ1-6; D is possibly TRBD1 (5 bases). Deletions cut 5 bases from V and 7 bases from J, with 12 bases between. Per the germline V gene, CDR1 is MDHEN and CDR2 is SYDVKM. The length of the CDR3 is 14 residues. CDR3: CASSVQPGNSPLHF. The CDR3 DNA follows: TGTGCCAGCAGTGTACAGCCAGGGAATTCACCCCTCCACTTT.

This clonotype came up many times. The V call is TRBV12-3 or TRBV12-4, the J call TRBJ2-7; maybe TRBD2 (5 bases). The CDR3 contains 15 residues. V was clipped by 6 bases and J by 2 bases, with 17 bases between them. CDR3 in amino acids: CASRPERHGTYEQYF. In DNA form, the CDR3 reads TGTGCCAGCAGGCCCGAGAGGCACGGGACCTACGAGCAGTACTTC.

This clonotype was counted a few times. A read error may be the cause here, since a much bigger clone is one base away. The V gene is TRBV6-2 or TRBV6-3, the J gene TRBJ1-1, with D hard to call. This CDR3 has 12 amino acids. Germline V gene sequence: CDR1 MNHEY, CDR2 SVGEGT. The CDR3 loop reads CASSYGNAEAFF. CDR3 nucleotides: TGTGCCAGCAGTTACGGGAACGCTGAAGCTTTCTTT.

This clonotype was recorded many times. The V call is TRBV2, the J call TRBJ2-1; D call uncertain. The CDR3 runs 10 residues. Trimming cost V 6 bases and J 4 bases, with 1 base left between them. Germline CDR1 and CDR2: SNHLY and FYNNEI. In nucleotides, the CDR3 is TGTGCCAGCAGATACAATGAGCAGTTCTTC. Encoded protein: CASRYNEQFF. The whole variable domain, filled in from reference TRBV2 and TRBJ2-1, reads EPEVTQTPSHQVTQMGQEVILRCVPISNHLYFYWYRQILGQKVEFLVSFYNNEISEKSEIFDDQFSVERPDGSNFTLKIRSTKLEDSAMYFCASRYNEQFFGPGTRLTVL.

This clonotype turned up a few times. The chain carries TRBV11-2 and TRBJ1-4, with D maybe TRBD1 (5 bases). Trimming cost V 1 base and J 7 bases, with 13 bases left between them. This CDR3 region has 15 residues. Germline V gene data show CDR1 as SGHAT and CDR2 as FQNNGV. Here the CDR3 DNA reads TGTGCCAGCAGCTTAGCCCCCGGGACGGGTGAAAAACTGTTTTTT. Translation gives CASSLAPGTGEKLFF.

This clonotype showed up many times. The CDR3 region has the DNA TGTGCCAGCAGCTTAATGGGGGGGGCCTTCCCGAATGAGCAGTTCTTC. Translating gives CASSLMGGAFPNEQFF. This chain joins TRBV7-3 and TRBJ2-1; D perhaps matches TRBD2 (7 bases). Trimming removed 1 base from V and 7 bases from J, with 17 bases in between. Germline CDR1 and CDR2: SGHTA and FQGTGA. CDR3 length: 16 residues.

This clonotype was detected only a few times. This chain connects TRBV20-1 to TRBJ2-7; D possibly corresponds to TRBD1 (6 bases). Germline V gene lookup returns CDR1 DFQATT and CDR2 SNEGSKA (reference sequence). Trimming took 7 bases from V and 3 from J, leaving 13 bases between them. The CDR3 consists of 12 residues. The CDR3, as DNA: TGCAGTGTAAAGGGGGAGATCTACGAGCAGTACTTC. This sequence encodes CSVKGEIYEQYF.

This clonotype was counted at least ten times. The chain links TRBV20-1 to TRBJ2-3, with D hard to call. Germline lookup yields CDR1 DFQATT and CDR2 SNEGSKA (reference sequence). Trimming left V 5 bases short and J 4 bases short, with 7 bases between. CDR3 size: 11 residues. CDR3 in amino acids: CSARMADTQYF. The CDR3 DNA reads TGCAGTGCTCGGATGGCAGATACGCAGTATTTT.

This clonotype was counted many times. The V gene is TRBV12-3 or TRBV12-4, the J gene TRBJ2-1; TRBD2 aligns across 8 bases. The CDR3 spans 14 residues. The V gene end was trimmed by 7 bases and the J gene end by 4 bases; junction bases not matched to a gene: 6. CDR3 DNA sequence: TGTGCCAGCACTGGCGGGGGGCTATACAATGAGCAGTTCTTC. It specifies CASTGGGLYNEQFF.

This clonotype was seen ten or more times. This chain uses TRBV4-1 with TRBJ2-7; unclear D gene. Germline V gives CDR1 MGHRA, CDR2 YSYEKL. Trimming stripped 1 base from V and 6 bases from J, with 22 bases between. The CDR3 consists of 17 residues. This CDR3 is CASSQADVQHLPSEQYF. The DNA of the CDR3 is TGCGCCAGCAGCCAAGCGGACGTACAGCATCTTCCTAGCGAGCAGTACTTC.

Many counts were recorded for this clonotype. This rearrangement joins TRBV11-2 to TRBJ2-1, with 7 bases aligning to TRBD2. With 0 bases clipped from V and 8 bases from J, the junction kept 10 bases outside the gene matches. CDR1 and CDR2 from the germline V gene are SGHAT and FQNNGV. CDR3 size: 16 residues. DNA of the CDR3: TGTGCCAGCAGCTTAGATCCCGGACTAGGGGTTGATGAGCAGTTCTTC. Its protein is CASSLDPGLGVDEQFF.

This sequence joins TRBV11-2 and TRBJ2-4; D is uncertain. V shed 4 bases and J shed 6 bases, with 10 bases lying between them. The CDR3 length is 13 residues. The germline V gene has CDR1 SGHAT and CDR2 FQNNGV. This chain's CDR3 is CASSSGPANIQYF. The CDR3, as DNA: TGTGCCAGCAGCTCCGGTCCCGCAAACATTCAGTACTTC.

This clonotype was recorded many times. This chain joins TRBV27 and TRBJ1-1; unclear D gene. CDR3 size: 15 residues. The V gene lost 0 bases and the J gene lost 0 bases, with 8 bases spanning the gap. Per the germline V gene, CDR1 is MNHEY and CDR2 is SMNVEV (reference sequence). The DNA of the CDR3 is TGTGCCAGCAGTTTATCGACGGGGATGAACACTGAAGCTTTCTTT. Translating gives CASSLSTGMNTEAFF.

This clonotype was recorded many times. The chain employs TRBV6-5 and TRBJ2-1, with 9 bases aligning to TRBD2. The CDR3 runs 17 residues. V was pared by 2 bases and J by 0 bases, with 5 bases of the junction left unmatched. Germline V CDR1 and CDR2: MNHEY, SVGAGI. CDR3 loop: CASSYRGGGLSYNEQFF. The CDR3 region has the DNA TGTGCCAGCAGTTACCGCGGGGGGGGACTCTCCTACAATGAGCAGTTCTTC.

This clonotype was picked up many times. This chain links TRBV20-1 with TRBJ2-2; 12 nucleotides line up with TRBD2. V was pared by 5 bases and J by 7 bases, with 5 bases of the junction left unmatched. CDR1 and CDR2 from the germline V gene are DFQATT and SNEGSKA (reference sequence). This CDR3 spans 14 amino acids. Here the CDR3 DNA reads TGCAGTGCTCGACTAGCGGGAGAGGTCGGGGAGCTGTTTTTT. This sequence encodes CSARLAGEVGELFF.

This clonotype has ten or more counts. J is TRBJ1-4 and V is TRBV20-1; D ambiguous. CDR1 DFQATT and CDR2 SNEGSKA come from the germline V gene (reference sequence). The length of the CDR3 is 14 residues. Trimming stripped 0 bases from V and 0 bases from J, with 5 bases between. CDR3 sequence reads: CSARERSTNEKLFF. The CDR3 DNA reads TGCAGTGCTAGAGAACGATCAACTAATGAAAAACTGTTTTTT.

The table lists this clonotype with many counts. The chain joins TRBV4-3 to TRBJ2-7, with TRBD1 matching over 9 bases. The CDR3 covers 17 residues. J was trimmed by 2 bases and V by 0 bases; bases with no gene match: 8. Germline V gene data show CDR1 as LGHNA and CDR2 as YSLEER. The CDR3 nucleotides are TGCGCCAGCAGCCAAGAGGCTGGGGACAGGGTCACCTACGAGCAGTACTTC. It yields the protein CASSQEAGDRVTYEQYF.

This clonotype was recorded at least ten times. DNA for the CDR3: TGCAGTGCTAGAGATCTTCGGACTCAGGGGCCGGACGAGCAGTACTTC. Residues: CSARDLRTQGPDEQYF. The chain employs TRBV20-1 and TRBJ2-7; D possibly corresponds to TRBD1 (6 bases). The V gene's germline CDR1 is DFQATT and CDR2 SNEGSKA (reference sequence). The CDR3 has 16 amino acids. The germline V and J ends were trimmed by 0 bases and 5 bases, with 20 bases remaining between them.

In its sample, this clonotype was seen many times. The CDR3, as DNA: TGCGCCAGCAGCCAAGATCGGCGGGGGGCCAGCTATGGCTACACCTTC. Translated: CASSQDRRGASYGYTF. The rearrangement uses TRBV4-3 and TRBJ1-2, with a weak D call TRBD1 (6 bases). Trimming shortened V by 0 bases and J by 4 bases, and 15 bases separated the two germline ends. The CDR3 has 16 residues. Germline assignment: CDR1 LGHNA and CDR2 YSLEER.

This clonotype came up many times. The V and J genes are TRBV7-2 and TRBJ1-5; 8 bases agree with TRBD1. CDR1 and CDR2 (germline): SGHTA, FQGNSA. V lost 6 bases and J lost 8; bases outside the gene matches: 9. The CDR3 covers 14 residues. The CDR3 loop reads CASSYGQGDKPQHF. CDR3 nucleotides: TGTGCCAGCAGTTATGGACAGGGAGATAAGCCCCAGCATTTT.

The table lists this clonotype with many counts. The V and J genes are TRBV7-6 and TRBJ2-3; 8 nucleotides align to TRBD2. The length of the CDR3 is 16 residues. Germline V CDR1 and CDR2: SGHVS, FNYEAQ. The V and J ends lost 5 bases and 5 bases, in that order; junction bases with no gene match: 12. The CDR3 spells CASSHQRGTRGDTQYF. CDR3 bases: TGTGCCAGCAGCCACCAGCGGGGGACTAGAGGAGATACGCAGTATTTT.

This clonotype came up many times. J is TRBJ1-5 and V is TRBV12-3 or TRBV12-4, with TRBD1 matching over 9 bases. The CDR3 consists of 14 residues. The V and J ends lost 6 bases and 5 bases, in that order; junction bases with no gene match: 5. The CDR3 spells CASSLQGAHQPQHF. The CDR3, as DNA: TGTGCCAGCAGCCTACAGGGGGCCCATCAGCCCCAGCATTTT.

This clonotype has a count of ten or more. DNA for the CDR3: TGCGCCAGCAGCTTGGCGGGGACAGATCAAGAGACCCAGTACTTC. It is translated as CASSLAGTDQETQYF. The V call is TRBV5-1, the J call TRBJ2-5, with 7 positions matching TRBD1. CDR1 is SGHRS and CDR2 is YFSETQ in the germline V gene. The trim removed 0 bases at V and 2 bases at J, leaving 4 bases unmatched. CDR3 size: 15 residues.

This clonotype was found many times. This chain connects TRBV12-5 to TRBJ2-3, with a weak D call TRBD1 (5 bases). This CDR3 contains 13 residues. CDR1 is LGHNT, CDR2 FRNRAP, per germline. The V end was cut by 6 bases, the J end by 0 bases, with 7 bases between. The CDR3 DNA is TGTGCTAGTGGCAAGGGGAGCACAGATACGCAGTATTTT. It specifies CASGKGSTDTQYF. The complete variable domain, with remaining parts taken from reference TRBV12-5 and TRBJ2-3, reads DARVTQTPRHKVTEMGQEVTMRCQPILGHNTVFWYRQTMMQGLELLAYFRNRAPLDDSGMPKDRFSAEMPDATLATLKIQPSEPRDSAVYFCASGKGSTDTQYFGPGTRLTVL.

This clonotype was counted ten times or more. The chain carries TRBV12-3 or TRBV12-4 and TRBJ2-4; 7 bases line up with TRBD1. J gave up 7 bases and V 3 bases, and 0 bases lay outside the gene matches. The CDR3 length is 12 residues. CDR3 in amino acids: CASSFRGNIQYF. The CDR3, as DNA: TGTGCCAGCAGTTTCAGGGGGAACATTCAGTACTTC.

The genes are TRBV3-1 and TRBJ2-1; D may be TRBD1 (6 bases). CDR1 LGHDT and CDR2 YNNKEL come from the germline V gene (reference sequence). This CDR3 has 16 amino acids. Deletions cut 8 bases from V and 3 bases from J, with 20 bases between. DNA of the CDR3: TGTGCCAGCTGTGCAACCACAGGGAGCTACTACAATGAGCAGTTCTTC. Residues: CASCATTGSYYNEQFF.

Many counts were recorded for this clonotype. The chain links TRBV4-2 to TRBJ1-5; unclear D gene. Germline loops: CDR1 LGHNA, CDR2 YNFKEQ. This CDR3 comprises 17 residues. V lost 4 bases, J lost 2 bases, and 18 bases lay in between. DNA of the CDR3: TGTGCCAGCAGCCCGACAATGGAAATCGGTGGCAATCAGCCCCAGCATTTT. It specifies CASSPTMEIGGNQPQHF.

V is TRBV7-8 and J is TRBJ1-2; D is undetermined. The germline V and J ends were trimmed by 3 bases and 8 bases, with 10 bases remaining between them. CDR3 length equals 12 residues. The germline CDR1 and CDR2 sequences are SGHVS and FQNEAQ. CDR3 region: CASSFAGGGYTF. DNA for the CDR3: TGTGCCAGCAGCTTTGCAGGCGGCGGCTACACCTTC.